These 3 T cell receptor beta chains were sequenced from one sample in a study of cytomegalovirus exposure and HLA in healthy donors. Primers included in the PCR were 60 Vbeta and 13 Jbeta primers. Assay: immunoSEQ multiplex PCR; the TCRdb copy retains only in-frame clones and omits some. The table includes about 130,000 clones, around 80% detected once. Sequenced input: PBMCs. All receptors derive from a man aged 30-40 years in good health and CMV-seronegative.

This chain uses TRBV4-3 with TRBJ1-6; the match to TRBD1 covers 7 bases. From germline, CDR1 is LGHNA and CDR2 YSLEER. V was clipped by 0 bases and J by 5 bases; unmatched bases: 10. This CDR3 comprises 18 residues. This chain's CDR3 is CASSQDSGEQGNNSPLHF. The DNA of the CDR3 is TGCGCCAGCAGCCAAGATTCAGGGGAACAGGGGAATAATTCACCCCTCCACTTT.

The chain carries TRBV7-3 and TRBJ2-1; the match to TRBD2 covers 12 bases. V dropped 4 bases and J dropped 6; count of bases not matched to a gene: 1. The germline gives CDR1 SGHTA, CDR2 FQGTGA. This CDR3 comprises 14 residues. The CDR3 reads CASSWGLAGNEQFF. DNA for the CDR3: TGTGCCAGCAGCTGGGGACTAGCGGGCAATGAGCAGTTCTTC.

This chain links TRBV29-1 with TRBJ2-7, with D perhaps matching TRBD1 (6 bases). This CDR3 contains 14 residues. V lost 1 base and J lost 2, with 12 bases in between. Germline values: CDR1 SQVTM, CDR2 ANQGSEA. The CDR3 sequence: CSVEAETGPYEQYF. CDR3 in DNA: TGCAGCGTTGAAGCTGAGACAGGACCCTACGAGCAGTACTTC.